This T cell receptor beta chain is drawn from a study of T cells in Graves' hyperthyroidism and ophthalmopathy. TCR beta CDR3 regions were amplified from RNA transcripts. The HTBI primer set drove a first-round RT-PCR of the TCR CDR3. TCRdb reprocessed the multiplex PCR reads via MiXCR and lists one record per CDR3 protein. This sample yields about half a million distinct CDR3 sequences, of which roughly 25% are seen a single time; about 10% belongs to the top ten. The sample holds a few counts of this clonotype. The clonotype was recovered from a woman aged 25 to 39 with Graves' ophthalmopathy. The sequencing input was blood.

CDR3 DNA: TGTGCCAGCAGAAGGACAGGGTTGGGCACCGGGGAGCTGTTTTTT. This translates into CASRRTGLGTGELFF. The genes are TRBV6-1 and TRBJ2-2; 8 nucleotides align to TRBD1. The CDR3 is 15 residues long. Germline V lookup: CDR1 MNHNS, CDR2 SASEGT. Trimming removed 6 bases from V and 4 bases from J; junction bases left unmatched: 7.